This TCR beta chain was retrieved from a study of shared clonotypes between healthy human individuals. It was roughly 200 ng DNA, 31,000 or so T cell genomes, that sorted-subset replicate PCRs used. Profiled with immunoSEQ multiplex PCR; TCRdb holds only in-frame clones, not every one. The data hold nearly 600,000 clones, with roughly 96% observed a single time. The germline gives CDR1 LNHDA, CDR2 SQIVND (reference sequence). CDR3 length: 13 residues. With 5 bases removed from V and 7 bases from J, the gap between germline ends came to 14 bases. This clone appeared a few times. Its antigen is not identified. General study results and limits: Sampling used blood alone; tissue repertoires probably differ.

Naive CD8 cells comprised CD45RO-negative, CCR7-positively selected cells, excluding terminally differentiated effector memory CD45RA+ cells. The donors, all of them Caucasian adults, lived in Nashville, Tennessee. The chain couples TRBV19 to TRBJ1-1; tentative D call: TRBD1 (5 bases). The sample was naive CD8+ T cells sorted from blood. This clonotype originated in a woman aged 30 to 39 in good health. The CDR3 sequence is CASSPRGVREAFF. DNA of the CDR3: TGTGCCAGTAGTCCGAGAGGGGTTCGTGAAGCTTTCTTT.